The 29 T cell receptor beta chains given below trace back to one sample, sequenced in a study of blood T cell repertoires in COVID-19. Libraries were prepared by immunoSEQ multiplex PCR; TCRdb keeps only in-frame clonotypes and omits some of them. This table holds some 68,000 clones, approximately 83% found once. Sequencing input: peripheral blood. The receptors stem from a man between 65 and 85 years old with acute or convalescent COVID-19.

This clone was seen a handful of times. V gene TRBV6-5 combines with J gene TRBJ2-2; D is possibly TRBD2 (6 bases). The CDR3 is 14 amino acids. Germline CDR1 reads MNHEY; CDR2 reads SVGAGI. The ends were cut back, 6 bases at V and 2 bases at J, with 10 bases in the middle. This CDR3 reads CASSPGTNTGELFF. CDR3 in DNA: TGTGCCAGCAGCCCCGGGACTAACACCGGGGAGCTGTTTTTT.

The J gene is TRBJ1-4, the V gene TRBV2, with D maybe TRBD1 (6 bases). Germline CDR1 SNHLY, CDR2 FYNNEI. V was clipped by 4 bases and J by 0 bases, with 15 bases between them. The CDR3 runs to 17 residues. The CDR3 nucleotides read TGTGCCAGCAGTGGACCCGCGAACAGGGCAACTAATGAAAAACTGTTTTTT. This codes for CASSGPANRATNEKLFF.

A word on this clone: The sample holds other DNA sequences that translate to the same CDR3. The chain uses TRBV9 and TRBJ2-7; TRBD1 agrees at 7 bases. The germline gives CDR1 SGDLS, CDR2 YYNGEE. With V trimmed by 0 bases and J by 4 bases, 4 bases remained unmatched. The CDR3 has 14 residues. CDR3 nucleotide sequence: TGTGCCAGCAGCGTAGCGGGACAGAATTACGAGCAGTACTTC. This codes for CASSVAGQNYEQYF.

The CDR3 reads CASSQDHLAGDTQYF. CDR3 DNA: TGTGCCAGCAGCCAAGATCATCTAGCGGGGGATACGCAGTATTTT. The chain is built from TRBV14 and TRBJ2-3, with 9 bases identical to TRBD2. Germline V CDR1 and CDR2: SGHDN, FVKESK. This CDR3 region has 15 residues. The V gene end was trimmed by 0 bases and the J gene end by 6 bases; junction bases not matched to a gene: 4.

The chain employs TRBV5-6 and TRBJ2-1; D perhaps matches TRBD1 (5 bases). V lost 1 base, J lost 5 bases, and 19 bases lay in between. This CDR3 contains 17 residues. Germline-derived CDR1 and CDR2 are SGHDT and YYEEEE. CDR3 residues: CASSLYTPGQLNNEQFF. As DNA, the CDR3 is TGTGCCAGCAGCTTGTATACCCCAGGACAACTCAACAATGAGCAGTTCTTC.

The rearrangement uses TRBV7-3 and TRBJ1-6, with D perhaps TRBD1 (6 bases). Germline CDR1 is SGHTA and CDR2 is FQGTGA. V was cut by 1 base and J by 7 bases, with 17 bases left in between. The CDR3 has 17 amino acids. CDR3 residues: CASSLMGPRGGNSPLHF. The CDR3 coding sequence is TGTGCCAGCAGCTTAATGGGCCCCAGGGGCGGAAATTCACCCCTCCACTTT.

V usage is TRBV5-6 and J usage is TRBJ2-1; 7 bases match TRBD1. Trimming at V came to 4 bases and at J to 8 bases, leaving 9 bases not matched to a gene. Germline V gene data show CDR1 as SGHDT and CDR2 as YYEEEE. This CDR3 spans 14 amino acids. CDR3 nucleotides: TGTGCCAGCAGCCCAAACCGACAGGGACATGAGCAGTTCTTC. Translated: CASSPNRQGHEQFF.

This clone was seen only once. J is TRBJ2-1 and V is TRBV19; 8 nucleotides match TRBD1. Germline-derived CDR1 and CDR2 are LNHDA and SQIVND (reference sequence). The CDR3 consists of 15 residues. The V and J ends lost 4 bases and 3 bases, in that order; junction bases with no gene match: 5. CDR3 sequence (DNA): TGTGCCAGTAGTACAGGACAGGGAAACTACAATGAGCAGTTCTTC. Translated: CASSTGQGNYNEQFF.

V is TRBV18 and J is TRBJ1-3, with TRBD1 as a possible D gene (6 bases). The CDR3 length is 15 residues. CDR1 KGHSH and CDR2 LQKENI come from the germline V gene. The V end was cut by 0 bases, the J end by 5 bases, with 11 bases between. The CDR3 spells CASSPPGTTRNTIYF. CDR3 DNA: TGTGCCAGCTCACCACCCGGGACAACGAGAAACACCATATATTTT.

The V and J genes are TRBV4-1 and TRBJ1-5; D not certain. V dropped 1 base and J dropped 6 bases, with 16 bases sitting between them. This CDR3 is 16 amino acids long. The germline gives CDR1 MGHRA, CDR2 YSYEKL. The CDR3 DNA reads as TGCGCCAGCAGCCAAGGGGTATCGGGGTATGGTCAGCCCCAGCATTTT. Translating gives CASSQGVSGYGQPQHF.

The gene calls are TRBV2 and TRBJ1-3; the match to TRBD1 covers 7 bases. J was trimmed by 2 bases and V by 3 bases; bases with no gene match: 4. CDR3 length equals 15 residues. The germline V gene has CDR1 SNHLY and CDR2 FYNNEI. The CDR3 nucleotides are TGTGCCAGCAGTGAGACAGGGAACCCTGGAAACACCATATATTTT. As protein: CASSETGNPGNTIYF.

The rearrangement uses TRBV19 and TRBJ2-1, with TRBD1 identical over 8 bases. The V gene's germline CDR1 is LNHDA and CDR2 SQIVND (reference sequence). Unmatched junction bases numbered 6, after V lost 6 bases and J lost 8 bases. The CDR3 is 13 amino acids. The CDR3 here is CASSPQGADEQFF. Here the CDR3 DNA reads TGTGCCAGTAGCCCCCAGGGGGCAGATGAGCAGTTCTTC. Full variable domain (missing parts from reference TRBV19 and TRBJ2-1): DGGITQSPKYLFRKEGQNVTLSCEQNLNHDAMYWYRQDPGQGLRLIYYSQIVNDFQKGDIAEGYSVSREKKESFPLTVTSAQKNPTAFYLCASSPQGADEQFFGPGTRLTVL.

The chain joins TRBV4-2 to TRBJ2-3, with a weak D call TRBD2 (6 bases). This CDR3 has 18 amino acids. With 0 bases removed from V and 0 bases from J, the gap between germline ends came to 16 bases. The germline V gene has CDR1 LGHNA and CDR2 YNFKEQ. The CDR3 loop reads CASSQDWGVASSTDTQYF. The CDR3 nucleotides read TGTGCCAGCAGCCAAGATTGGGGGGTGGCTTCTAGCACAGATACGCAGTATTTT.

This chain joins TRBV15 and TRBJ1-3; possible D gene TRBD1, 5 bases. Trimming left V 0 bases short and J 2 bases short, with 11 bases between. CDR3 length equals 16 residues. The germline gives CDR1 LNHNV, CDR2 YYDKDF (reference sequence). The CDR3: CATSRESQGTGNTIYF. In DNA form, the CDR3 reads TGTGCCACCAGCAGAGAATCCCAGGGTACTGGAAACACCATATATTTT.

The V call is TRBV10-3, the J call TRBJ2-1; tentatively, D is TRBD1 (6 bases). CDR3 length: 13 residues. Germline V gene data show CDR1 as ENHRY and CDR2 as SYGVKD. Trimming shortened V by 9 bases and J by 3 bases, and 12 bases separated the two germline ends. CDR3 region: CAILRDIYNEQFF. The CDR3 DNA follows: TGTGCCATACTCCGGGACATCTACAATGAGCAGTTCTTC.

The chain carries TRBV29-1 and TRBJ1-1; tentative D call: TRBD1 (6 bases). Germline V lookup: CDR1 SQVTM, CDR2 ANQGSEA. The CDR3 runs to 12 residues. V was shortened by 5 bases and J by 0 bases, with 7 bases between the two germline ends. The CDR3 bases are TGCAGCGTTTGGACAGTGAACACTGAAGCTTTCTTT. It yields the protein CSVWTVNTEAFF.

The chain's CDR3 is CAISDFSGGVSYEQYF. CDR3 DNA sequence: TGTGCCATCAGTGATTTCAGCGGCGGGGTGTCCTACGAGCAGTACTTC. This chain links TRBV10-3 with TRBJ2-7; possible D gene TRBD2, 6 bases. The germline V and J ends were trimmed by 3 bases and 1 base, with 16 bases remaining between them. CDR3 size: 16 residues. Germline loops: CDR1 ENHRY, CDR2 SYGVKD.

The CDR3 bases are TGTGCCAGCAGGCAAACCGGGTCCTATAATGAAAAACTGTTTTTT. It is translated as CASRQTGSYNEKLFF. V usage is TRBV6-5 and J usage is TRBJ1-4, with no clear D. V lost 6 bases and J lost 4, with 15 bases in between. Germline lookup yields CDR1 MNHEY and CDR2 SVGAGI. The CDR3 sequence is 15 residues long.

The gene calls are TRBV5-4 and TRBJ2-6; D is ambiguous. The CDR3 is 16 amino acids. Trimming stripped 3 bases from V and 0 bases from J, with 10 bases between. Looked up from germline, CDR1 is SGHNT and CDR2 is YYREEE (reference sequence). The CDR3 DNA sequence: TGTGCCAGCAGCTCCTGGTCCGGCTCTGGGGCCAACGTCCTGACTTTC. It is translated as CASSSWSGSGANVLTF.

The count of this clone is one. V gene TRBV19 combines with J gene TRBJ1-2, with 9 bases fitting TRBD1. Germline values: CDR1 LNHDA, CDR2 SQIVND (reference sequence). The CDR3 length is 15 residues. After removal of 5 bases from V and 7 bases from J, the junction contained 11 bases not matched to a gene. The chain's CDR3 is CASSPRDRATSGYTF. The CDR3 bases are TGTGCCAGTAGTCCTAGGGACAGGGCGACCTCTGGCTACACCTTC.

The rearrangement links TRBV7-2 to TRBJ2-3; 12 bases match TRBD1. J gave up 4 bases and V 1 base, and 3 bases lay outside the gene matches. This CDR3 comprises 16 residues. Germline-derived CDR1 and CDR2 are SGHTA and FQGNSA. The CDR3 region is CASSLDGTGGPDTQYF. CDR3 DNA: TGTGCCAGCAGCTTAGACGGGACAGGGGGCCCAGATACGCAGTATTTT.

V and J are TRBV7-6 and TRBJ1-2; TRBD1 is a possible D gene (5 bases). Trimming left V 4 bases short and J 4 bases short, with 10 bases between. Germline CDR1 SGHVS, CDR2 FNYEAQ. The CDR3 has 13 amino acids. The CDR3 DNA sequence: TGTGCCAGCAGCTCCCGGGGGGGCTATGGCTACACCTTC. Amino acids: CASSSRGGYGYTF.

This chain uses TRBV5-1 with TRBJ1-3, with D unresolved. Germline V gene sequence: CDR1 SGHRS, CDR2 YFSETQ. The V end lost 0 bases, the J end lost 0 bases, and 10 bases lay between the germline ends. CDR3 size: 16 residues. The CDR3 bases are TGCGCCAGCAGCTTGGCCGCACAACCCTCTGGAAACACCATATATTTT. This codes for CASSLAAQPSGNTIYF.

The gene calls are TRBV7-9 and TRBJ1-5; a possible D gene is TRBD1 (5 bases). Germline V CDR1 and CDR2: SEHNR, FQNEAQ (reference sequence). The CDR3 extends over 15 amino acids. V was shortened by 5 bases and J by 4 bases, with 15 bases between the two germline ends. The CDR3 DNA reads TGTGCCAGCAGCCATGGGGACTTTGGGAATCAGCCCCAGCATTTT. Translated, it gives CASSHGDFGNQPQHF. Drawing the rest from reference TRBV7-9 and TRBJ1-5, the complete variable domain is DTGVSQNPRHKITKRGQNVTFRCDPISEHNRLYWYRQTLGQGPEFLTYFQNEAQLEKSRLLSDRFSAERPKGSFSTLEIQRTEQGDSAMYLCASSHGDFGNQPQHFGDGTRLSIL.

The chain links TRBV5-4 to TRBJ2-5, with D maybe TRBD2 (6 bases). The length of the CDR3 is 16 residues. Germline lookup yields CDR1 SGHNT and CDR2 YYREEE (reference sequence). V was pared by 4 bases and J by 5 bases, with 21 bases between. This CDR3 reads CASSRDFGAPGETQYF. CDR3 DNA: TGTGCCAGCAGCAGGGACTTCGGAGCTCCGGGGGAGACCCAGTACTTC.

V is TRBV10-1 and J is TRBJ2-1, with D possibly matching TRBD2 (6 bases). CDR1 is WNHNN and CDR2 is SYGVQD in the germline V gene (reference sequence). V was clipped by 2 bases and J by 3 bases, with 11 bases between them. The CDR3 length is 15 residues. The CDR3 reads CASSEIGGRYNEQFF. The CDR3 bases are TGCGCCAGCAGTGAGATCGGGGGACGCTACAATGAGCAGTTCTTC.

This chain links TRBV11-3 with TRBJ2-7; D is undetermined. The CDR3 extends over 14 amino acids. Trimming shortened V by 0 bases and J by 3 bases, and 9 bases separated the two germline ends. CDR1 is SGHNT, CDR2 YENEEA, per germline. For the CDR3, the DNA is TGTGCCAGCAGCTTAGAGGGCGAGCTCTACGAGCAGTACTTC. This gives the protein CASSLEGELYEQYF.

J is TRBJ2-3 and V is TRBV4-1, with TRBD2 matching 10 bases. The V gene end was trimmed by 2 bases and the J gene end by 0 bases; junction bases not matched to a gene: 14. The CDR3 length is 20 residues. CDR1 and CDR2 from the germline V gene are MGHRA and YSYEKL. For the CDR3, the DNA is TGCGCCAGCAGCCAAAGAAGCTTCGAAGCGGGAGGGTCTAGCACAGATACGCAGTATTTT. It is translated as CASSQRSFEAGGSSTDTQYF.

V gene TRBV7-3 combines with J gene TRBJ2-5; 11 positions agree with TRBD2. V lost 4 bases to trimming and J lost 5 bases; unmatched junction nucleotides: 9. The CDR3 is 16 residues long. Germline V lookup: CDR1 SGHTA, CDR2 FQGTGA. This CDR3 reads CASSSGTSGQRETQYF. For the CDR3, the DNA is TGTGCCAGCAGCTCAGGGACTAGCGGCCAAAGGGAGACCCAGTACTTC.